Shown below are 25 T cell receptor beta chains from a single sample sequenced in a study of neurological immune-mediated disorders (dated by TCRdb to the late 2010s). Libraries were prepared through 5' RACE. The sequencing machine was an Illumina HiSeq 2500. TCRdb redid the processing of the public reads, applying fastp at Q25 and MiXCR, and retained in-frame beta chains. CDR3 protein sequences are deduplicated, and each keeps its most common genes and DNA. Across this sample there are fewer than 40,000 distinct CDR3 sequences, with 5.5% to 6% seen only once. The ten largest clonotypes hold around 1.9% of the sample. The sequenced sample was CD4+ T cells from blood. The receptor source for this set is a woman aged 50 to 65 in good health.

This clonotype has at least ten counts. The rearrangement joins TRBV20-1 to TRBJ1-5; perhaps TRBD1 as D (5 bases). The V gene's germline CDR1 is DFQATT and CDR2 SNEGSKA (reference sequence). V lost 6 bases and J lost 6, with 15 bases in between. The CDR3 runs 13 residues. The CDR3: CSARDLDSQPQHF. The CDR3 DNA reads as TGCAGTGCCAGGGACCTGGATAGTCAGCCCCAGCATTTT.

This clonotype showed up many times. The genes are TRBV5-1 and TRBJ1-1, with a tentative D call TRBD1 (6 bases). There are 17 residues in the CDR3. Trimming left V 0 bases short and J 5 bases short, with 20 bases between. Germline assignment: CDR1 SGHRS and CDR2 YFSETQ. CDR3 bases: TGCGCCAGCAGCTTGGCCGCAGAACGGGGGGCTCGGACTGAAGCTTTCTTT. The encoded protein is CASSLAAERGARTEAFF. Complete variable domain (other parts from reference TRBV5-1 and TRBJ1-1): KAGVTQTPRYLIKTRGQQVTLSCSPISGHRSVSWYQQTPGQGLQFLFEYFSETQRNKGNFPGRFSGRQFSNSRSEMNVSTLELGDSALYLCASSLAAERGARTEAFFGQGTRLTVV.

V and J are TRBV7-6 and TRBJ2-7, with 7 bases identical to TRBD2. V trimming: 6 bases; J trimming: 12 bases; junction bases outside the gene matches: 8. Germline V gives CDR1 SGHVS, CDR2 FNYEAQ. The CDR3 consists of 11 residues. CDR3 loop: CASSSGLRPYF. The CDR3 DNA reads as TGTGCCAGCAGTTCGGGACTACGCCCGTACTTC.

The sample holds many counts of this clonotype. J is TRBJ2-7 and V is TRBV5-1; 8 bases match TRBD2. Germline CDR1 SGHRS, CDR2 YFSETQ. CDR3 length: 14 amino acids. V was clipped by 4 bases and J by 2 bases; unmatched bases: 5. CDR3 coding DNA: TGCGCCAGCAGCATTAGCGGGACCGCCTACGAGCAGTACTTC. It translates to CASSISGTAYEQYF.

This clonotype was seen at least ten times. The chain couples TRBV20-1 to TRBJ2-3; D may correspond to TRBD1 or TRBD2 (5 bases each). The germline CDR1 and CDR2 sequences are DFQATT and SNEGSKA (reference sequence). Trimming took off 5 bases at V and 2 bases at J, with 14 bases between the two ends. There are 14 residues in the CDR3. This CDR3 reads CSAPSGTPTDTQYF. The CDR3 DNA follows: TGCAGTGCTCCTTCCGGGACGCCCACAGATACGCAGTATTTT.

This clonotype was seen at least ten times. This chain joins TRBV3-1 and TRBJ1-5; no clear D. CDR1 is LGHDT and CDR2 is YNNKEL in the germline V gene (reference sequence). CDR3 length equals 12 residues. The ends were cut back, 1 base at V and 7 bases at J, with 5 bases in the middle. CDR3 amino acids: CASSQGQQPQHF. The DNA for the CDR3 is TGTGCCAGCAGCCAAGGTCAGCAGCCCCAGCATTTT.

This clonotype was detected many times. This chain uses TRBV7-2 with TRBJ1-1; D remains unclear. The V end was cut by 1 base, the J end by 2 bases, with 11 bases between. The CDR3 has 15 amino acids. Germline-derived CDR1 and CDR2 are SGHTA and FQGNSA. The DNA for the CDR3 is TGTGCCAGCAGCTTAGGGCGATTTGCCAACACTGAAGCTTTCTTT. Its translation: CASSLGRFANTEAFF.

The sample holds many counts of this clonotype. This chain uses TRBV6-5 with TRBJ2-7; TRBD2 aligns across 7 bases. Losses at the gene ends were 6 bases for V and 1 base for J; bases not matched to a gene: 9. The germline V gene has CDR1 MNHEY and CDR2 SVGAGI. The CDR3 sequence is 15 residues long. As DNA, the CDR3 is TGTGCCAGCAGCCCACTTGGACTAGATTCCTACGAGCAGTACTTC. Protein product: CASSPLGLDSYEQYF.

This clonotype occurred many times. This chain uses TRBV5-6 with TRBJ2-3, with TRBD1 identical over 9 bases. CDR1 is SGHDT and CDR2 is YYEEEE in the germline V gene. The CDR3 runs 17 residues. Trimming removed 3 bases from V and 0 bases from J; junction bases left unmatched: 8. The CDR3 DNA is TGTGCCAGCAGCTCTCCTAGGACAGGGGCTAGCACAGATACGCAGTATTTT. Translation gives CASSSPRTGASTDTQYF.

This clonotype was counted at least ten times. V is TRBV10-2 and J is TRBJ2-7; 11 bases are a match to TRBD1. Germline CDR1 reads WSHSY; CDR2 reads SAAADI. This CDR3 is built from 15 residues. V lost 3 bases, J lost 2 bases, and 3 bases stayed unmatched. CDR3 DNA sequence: TGCGCCAGCAGTGAACCGGGACAGGGGGCCTACGAGCAGTACTTC. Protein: CASSEPGQGAYEQYF.

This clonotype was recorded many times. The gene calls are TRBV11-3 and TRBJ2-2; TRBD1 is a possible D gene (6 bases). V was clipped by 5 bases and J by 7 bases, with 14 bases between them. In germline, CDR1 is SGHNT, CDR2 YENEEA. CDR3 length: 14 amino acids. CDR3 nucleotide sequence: TGTGCCAGCAGCCCTCTTTCGACAGGCGGGGAGCTGTTTTTT. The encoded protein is CASSPLSTGGELFF.

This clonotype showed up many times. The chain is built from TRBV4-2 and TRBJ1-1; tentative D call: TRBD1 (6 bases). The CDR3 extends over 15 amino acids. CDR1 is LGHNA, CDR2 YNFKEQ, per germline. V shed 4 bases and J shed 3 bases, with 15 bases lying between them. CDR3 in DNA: TGTGCCAGCAGCCCGTACGGAGGGGGTGACACTGAAGCTTTCTTT. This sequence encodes CASSPYGGGDTEAFF.

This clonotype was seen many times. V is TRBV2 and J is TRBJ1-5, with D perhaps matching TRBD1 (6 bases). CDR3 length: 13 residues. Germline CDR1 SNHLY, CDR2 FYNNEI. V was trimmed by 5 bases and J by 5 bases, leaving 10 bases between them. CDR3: CASSRDNYQPQHF. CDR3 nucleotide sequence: TGTGCCAGCAGTAGGGACAATTATCAGCCCCAGCATTTT. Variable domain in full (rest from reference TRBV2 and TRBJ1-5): EPEVTQTPSHQVTQMGQEVILRCVPISNHLYFYWYRQILGQKVEFLVSFYNNEISEKSEIFDDQFSVERPDGSNFTLKIRSTKLEDSAMYFCASSRDNYQPQHFGDGTRLSIL.

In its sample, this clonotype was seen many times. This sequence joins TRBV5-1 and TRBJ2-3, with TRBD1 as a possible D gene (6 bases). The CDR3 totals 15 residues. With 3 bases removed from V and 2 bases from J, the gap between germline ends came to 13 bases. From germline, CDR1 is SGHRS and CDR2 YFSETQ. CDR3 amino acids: CASSSTGHPTDTQYF. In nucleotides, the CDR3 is TGCGCCAGCAGCTCTACGGGACACCCCACAGATACGCAGTATTTT.

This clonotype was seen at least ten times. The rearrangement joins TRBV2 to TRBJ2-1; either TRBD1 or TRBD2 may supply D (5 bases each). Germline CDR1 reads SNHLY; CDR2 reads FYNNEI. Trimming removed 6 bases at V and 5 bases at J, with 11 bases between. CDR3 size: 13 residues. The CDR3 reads CASRGDGNNEQFF. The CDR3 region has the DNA TGTGCCAGCAGGGGGGACGGGAACAATGAGCAGTTCTTC. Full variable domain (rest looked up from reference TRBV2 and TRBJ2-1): EPEVTQTPSHQVTQMGQEVILRCVPISNHLYFYWYRQILGQKVEFLVSFYNNEISEKSEIFDDQFSVERPDGSNFTLKIRSTKLEDSAMYFCASRGDGNNEQFFGPGTRLTVL.

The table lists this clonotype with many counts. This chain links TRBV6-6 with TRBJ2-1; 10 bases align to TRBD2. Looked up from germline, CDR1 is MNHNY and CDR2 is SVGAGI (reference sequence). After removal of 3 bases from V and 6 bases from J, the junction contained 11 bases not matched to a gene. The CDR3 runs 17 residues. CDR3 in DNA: TGTGCCAGCAGTTATTTGCGCCTAGCGGGAGCTGGCAATGAGCAGTTCTTC. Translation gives CASSYLRLAGAGNEQFF.

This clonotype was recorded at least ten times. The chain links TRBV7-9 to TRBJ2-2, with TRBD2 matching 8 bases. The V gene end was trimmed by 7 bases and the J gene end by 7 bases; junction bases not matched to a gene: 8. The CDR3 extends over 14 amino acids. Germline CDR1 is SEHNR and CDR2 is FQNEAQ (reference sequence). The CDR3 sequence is CASKQREYGGELFF. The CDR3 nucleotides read TGTGCCAGCAAACAGCGGGAGTATGGCGGGGAGCTGTTTTTT.

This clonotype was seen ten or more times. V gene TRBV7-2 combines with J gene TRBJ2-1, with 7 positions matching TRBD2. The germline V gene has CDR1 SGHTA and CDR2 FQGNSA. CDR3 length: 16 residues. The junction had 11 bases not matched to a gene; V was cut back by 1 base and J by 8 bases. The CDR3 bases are TGTGCCAGCAGCTTAGACCACCAGAGCGGGACCCATGAGCAGTTCTTC. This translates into CASSLDHQSGTHEQFF.

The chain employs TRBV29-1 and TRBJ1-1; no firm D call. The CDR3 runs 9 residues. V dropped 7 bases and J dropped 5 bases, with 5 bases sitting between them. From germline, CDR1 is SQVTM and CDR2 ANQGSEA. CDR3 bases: TGCAGCGCGGGAACTGAAGCTTTCTTT. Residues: CSAGTEAFF.

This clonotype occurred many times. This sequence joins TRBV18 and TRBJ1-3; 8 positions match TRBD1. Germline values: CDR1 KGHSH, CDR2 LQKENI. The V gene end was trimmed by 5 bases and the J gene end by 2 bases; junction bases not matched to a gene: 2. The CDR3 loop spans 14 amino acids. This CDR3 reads CASSGTGAGNTIYF. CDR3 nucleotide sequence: TGTGCCAGCTCAGGGACAGGAGCTGGAAACACCATATATTTT.

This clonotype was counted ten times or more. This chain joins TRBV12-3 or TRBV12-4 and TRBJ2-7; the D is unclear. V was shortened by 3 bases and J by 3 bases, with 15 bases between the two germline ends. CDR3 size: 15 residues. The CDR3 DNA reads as TGTGCCAGCAGTTTTGAGAGGACGCCTAGCTACGAGCAGTACTTC. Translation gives CASSFERTPSYEQYF.

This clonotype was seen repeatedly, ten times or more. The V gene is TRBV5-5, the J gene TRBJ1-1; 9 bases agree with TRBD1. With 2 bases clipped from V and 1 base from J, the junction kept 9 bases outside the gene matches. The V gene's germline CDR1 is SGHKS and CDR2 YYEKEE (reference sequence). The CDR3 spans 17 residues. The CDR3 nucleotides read TGTGCCAGCAGCTTTCCGGGACAGGGATTAACGAACACTGAAGCTTTCTTT. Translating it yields CASSFPGQGLTNTEAFF.

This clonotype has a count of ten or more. The CDR3 DNA reads as TGTGCCAGCAAAGAAACAGGGGGGAGTGAAGCTTTCTTT. It translates to CASKETGGSEAFF. The chain has TRBV27 and TRBJ1-1; TRBD1 agrees at 8 bases. CDR1 MNHEY and CDR2 SMNVEV come from the germline V gene (reference sequence). J was trimmed by 7 bases and V by 7 bases; bases with no gene match: 8. This CDR3 comprises 13 residues.

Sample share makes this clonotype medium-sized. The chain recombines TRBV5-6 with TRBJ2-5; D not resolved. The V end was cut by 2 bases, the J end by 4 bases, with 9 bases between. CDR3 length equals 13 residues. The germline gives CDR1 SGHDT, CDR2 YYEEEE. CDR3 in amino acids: CASSLRSGETQYF. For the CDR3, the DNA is TGTGCCAGCAGCTTACGTTCGGGAGAGACCCAGTACTTC. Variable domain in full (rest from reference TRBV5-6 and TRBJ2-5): DAGVTQSPTHLIKTRGQQVTLRCSPKSGHDTVSWYQQALGQGPQFIFQYYEEEERQRGNFPDRFSGHQFPNYSSELNVNALLLGDSALYLCASSLRSGETQYFGPGTRLLVL.

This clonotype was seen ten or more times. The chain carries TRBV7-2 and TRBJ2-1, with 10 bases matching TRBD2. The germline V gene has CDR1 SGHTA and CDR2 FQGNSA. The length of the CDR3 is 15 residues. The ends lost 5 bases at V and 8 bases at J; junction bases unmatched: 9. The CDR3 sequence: CASSDSGRAQDEQFF. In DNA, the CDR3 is TGTGCCAGCAGCGACAGCGGGAGGGCTCAGGATGAGCAGTTCTTC.